This entry lists 2 T cell receptor beta chains sequenced from one sample in a study of blood T cell repertoires in COVID-19. Clones were sequenced by immunoSEQ multiplex PCR, and TCRdb holds only the in-frame ones, with some missing. This sample yields 290,000 or so clones, of which 80% to 95% are seen a single time; about 2.2% belongs to the top ten. What was sequenced was peripheral blood. Receptors were obtained from a woman aged 25 to 39 with COVID-19, enrolled during active disease.

V and J are TRBV19 and TRBJ1-4; TRBD1 is a possible D gene (6 bases). V was clipped by 7 bases and J by 8 bases, with 14 bases between them. Germline V lookup: CDR1 LNHDA, CDR2 SQIVND (reference sequence). The CDR3 extends over 13 amino acids. The CDR3 spells CASTETGNEKLFF. CDR3 coding DNA: TGTGCCAGTACCGAAACAGGGAACGAAAAACTGTTTTTT. Full variable domain (rest looked up from reference TRBV19 and TRBJ1-4): DGGITQSPKYLFRKEGQNVTLSCEQNLNHDAMYWYRQDPGQGLRLIYYSQIVNDFQKGDIAEGYSVSREKKESFPLTVTSAQKNPTAFYLCASTETGNEKLFFGSGTQLSVL.

The chain combines TRBV28 with TRBJ1-2, with 7 positions matching TRBD1. The V gene end was trimmed by 8 bases and the J gene end by 3 bases; junction bases not matched to a gene: 18. The germline gives CDR1 MDHEN, CDR2 SYDVKM. The CDR3 has 17 residues. CDR3 residues: CASWDVGTGAGDYGYTF. CDR3 in DNA: TGTGCCAGCTGGGACGTAGGCACAGGGGCCGGTGACTATGGCTACACCTTC.